The next 17 T cell receptor beta chains were all read from a single sample in a study of monozygotic twins with inflammatory bowel disease. Each CDR3 protein gets one entry in TCRdb, which reprocessed the 5' RACE reads and gives no DNA. The sample spans a few hundred thousand distinct CDR3 sequences; the ten largest clones claim around 1.5%. The specimen was blood. The source of these receptors is a human donor with ulcerative colitis or Crohn's disease, or a healthy co-twin of an affected twin (not recorded which).

The V call is TRBV7-2, the J call TRBJ2-1; checking the TCRdb D call of TRBD1 is not possible without DNA. This CDR3 contains 17 residues. Germline V CDR1 and CDR2: SGHTA, FQGNSA. The CDR3 loop is CASRSRGSRSAYNEQFF.

The gene calls are TRBV5-1 and TRBJ1-2. CDR3 size: 13 residues. The germline gives CDR1 SGHRS, CDR2 YFSETQ. The CDR3 sequence is CASSLYDPYGYTF.

The genes are TRBV6-6 and TRBJ2-1; TCRdb indicates TRBD1, and absent DNA this call remains unverified. This CDR3 is built from 14 residues. The germline gives CDR1 MNHNY, CDR2 SVGAGI (reference sequence). The CDR3 loop reads CASSPDMKYNEQFF.

V and J are TRBV15 and TRBJ2-7; TCRdb's assignment of TRBD1 cannot be checked, as there is no DNA. The CDR3 consists of 15 residues. The germline V gene has CDR1 LNHNV and CDR2 YYDKDF (reference sequence). CDR3 residues: CATSRDGAVAYEQYF.

The chain carries TRBV6-2 or TRBV6-3 and TRBJ2-5; with no DNA, the TCRdb D assignment of TRBD1 cannot be verified. CDR1 and CDR2 from the germline V gene are MNHEY and SVGEGT. The CDR3 extends over 15 amino acids. The CDR3 loop reads CASSYGGQSQETQYF.

The V call is TRBV5-5, the J call TRBJ1-2; TCRdb lists TRBD1, though no DNA is available to test this call. Per germline, CDR1 SGHKS and CDR2 YYEKEE (reference sequence). This CDR3 spans 16 amino acids. This CDR3 is CASSFLPNYRDNGYTF.

The CDR3 sequence is CASSLTRNEQFF. V and J are TRBV5-5 and TRBJ2-1. The length of the CDR3 is 12 residues. CDR1 and CDR2 (germline): SGHKS, YYEKEE (reference sequence). The entire variable domain, with the rest obtained from reference TRBV5-5 and TRBJ2-1, is as follows: DAGVTQSPTHLIKTRGQQVTLRCSPISGHKSVSWYQQVLGQGPQFIFQYYEKEERGRGNFPDRFSARQFPNYSSELNVNALLLGDSALYLCASSLTRNEQFFGPGTRLTVL.

The chain carries TRBV5-1 and TRBJ1-2; TCRdb reports TRBD1, a call that lacks DNA to check it against. Per germline, CDR1 SGHRS and CDR2 YFSETQ. The CDR3 is 16 residues long. The CDR3 sequence: CASSRDSLPSNYGYTF.

The rearrangement links TRBV29-1 to TRBJ2-5; TCRdb gives TRBD2 as the D gene, but with no DNA this cannot be confirmed. The CDR3 is 14 amino acids. CDR1 is SQVTM, CDR2 ANQGSEA, per germline. This chain's CDR3 is CSVVGGGGGETQYF.

This rearrangement joins TRBV14 to TRBJ2-7. The CDR3 has 14 residues. The germline gives CDR1 SGHDN, CDR2 FVKESK. CDR3 region: CASSQGTRLYEQYF.

This chain connects TRBV2 to TRBJ2-1; the TCRdb call, TRBD2, lacks DNA for checking. This CDR3 is 15 amino acids long. CDR1 and CDR2 from the germline V gene are SNHLY and FYNNEI. The CDR3 spells CASRELAGGFNEQFF.

The CDR3: CASRQRGGSSYNEQFF. This chain uses TRBV12-3 or TRBV12-4 with TRBJ2-1; TCRdb's D call, TRBD2, is unchecked because there is no DNA. The CDR3 sequence is 16 residues long.

The V and J genes are TRBV12-3 or TRBV12-4 and TRBJ1-5; no DNA is available, so the TRBD1 call from TCRdb remains unchecked. The CDR3 covers 16 residues. CDR3 loop: CASRSRGGNSNQPQHF.

The V call is TRBV12-3 or TRBV12-4, the J call TRBJ2-7. CDR3 length: 12 amino acids. The CDR3 reads CASSLARYEQYF.

CDR3 sequence: CASRPGTGERAASNSPLHF. The rearrangement links TRBV6-4 to TRBJ1-6; TCRdb proposes TRBD1, but this gene call is untestable without DNA. CDR1 MRHNA and CDR2 SNTAGT come from the germline V gene. The length of the CDR3 is 19 residues.

The chain links TRBV10-3 to TRBJ1-1; TCRdb's D call of TRBD1 is untestable without DNA. The CDR3 runs to 14 residues. CDR1 is ENHRY, CDR2 SYGVKD, per germline. CDR3 region: CATRSTGVEGEAFF.

The J gene is TRBJ1-6, the V gene TRBV4-1; TCRdb outputs TRBD1, but without DNA this stays unchecked. This CDR3 comprises 16 residues. CDR1 MGHRA and CDR2 YSYEKL come from the germline V gene. This chain's CDR3 is CASSQGNTGQDSPLHF.